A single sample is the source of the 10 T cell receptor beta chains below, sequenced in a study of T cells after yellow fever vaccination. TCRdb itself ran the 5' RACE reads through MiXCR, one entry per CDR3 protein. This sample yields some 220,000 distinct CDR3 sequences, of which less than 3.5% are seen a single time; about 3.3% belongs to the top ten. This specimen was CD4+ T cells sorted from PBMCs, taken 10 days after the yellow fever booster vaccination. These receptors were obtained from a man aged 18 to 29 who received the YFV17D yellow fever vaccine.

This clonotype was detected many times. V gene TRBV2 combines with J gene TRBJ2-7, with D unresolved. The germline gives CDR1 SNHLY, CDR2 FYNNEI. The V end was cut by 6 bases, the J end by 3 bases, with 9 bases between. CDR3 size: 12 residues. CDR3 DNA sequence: TGTGCCAGCAGCCAAGACATCTACGAGCAGTACTTC. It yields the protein CASSQDIYEQYF.

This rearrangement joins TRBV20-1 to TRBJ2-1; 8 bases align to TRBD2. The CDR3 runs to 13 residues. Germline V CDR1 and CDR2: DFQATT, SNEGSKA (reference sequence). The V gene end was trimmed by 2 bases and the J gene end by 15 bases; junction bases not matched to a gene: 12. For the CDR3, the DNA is TGCAGTGCTAGACCTACCGGGGGGACTAGGGGGTTCTTC. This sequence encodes CSARPTGGTRGFF.

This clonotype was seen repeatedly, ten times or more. CDR3 region: CASSSQKAGTTYNEQFF. The DNA of the CDR3 is TGTGCCAGCAGCTCGCAAAAAGCGGGGACGACCTACAATGAGCAGTTCTTC. V is TRBV11-2 and J is TRBJ2-1; 7 bases line up with TRBD2. CDR3 size: 17 residues. V shed 4 bases and J 2 bases; nucleotides not matched to a gene: 11. CDR1 is SGHAT, CDR2 FQNNGV, per germline.

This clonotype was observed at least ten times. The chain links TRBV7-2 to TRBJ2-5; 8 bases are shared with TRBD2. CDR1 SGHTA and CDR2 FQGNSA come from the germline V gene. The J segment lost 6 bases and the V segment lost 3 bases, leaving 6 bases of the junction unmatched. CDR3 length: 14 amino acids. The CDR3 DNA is TGTGCCAGCAGCTTGGGGACTAGTGAAAAGACCCAGTACTTC. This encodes CASSLGTSEKTQYF.

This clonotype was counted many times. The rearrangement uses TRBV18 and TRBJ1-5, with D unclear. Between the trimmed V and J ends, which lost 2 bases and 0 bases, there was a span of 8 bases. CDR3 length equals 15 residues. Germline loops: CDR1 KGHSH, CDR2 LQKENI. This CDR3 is CASSPSADSNQPQHF. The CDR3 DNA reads TGTGCCAGCTCACCATCCGCAGATAGCAATCAGCCCCAGCATTTT. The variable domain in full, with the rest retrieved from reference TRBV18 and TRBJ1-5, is NAGVMQNPRHLVRRRGQEARLRCSPMKGHSHVYWYRQLPEEGLKFMVYLQKENIIDESGMPKERFSAEFPKEGPSILRIQQVVRGDSAAYFCASSPSADSNQPQHFGDGTRLSIL.

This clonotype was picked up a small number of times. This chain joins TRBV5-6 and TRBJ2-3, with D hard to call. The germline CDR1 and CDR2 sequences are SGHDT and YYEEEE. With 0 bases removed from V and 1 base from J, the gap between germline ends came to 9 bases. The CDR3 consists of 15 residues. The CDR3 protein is CASSLGWRGTDTQYF. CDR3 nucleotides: TGTGCCAGCAGCTTGGGGTGGCGAGGCACAGATACGCAGTATTTT.

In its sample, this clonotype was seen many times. The DNA for the CDR3 is TGTGCCAGCAGTGAAGCCCCAGGGACCGCTAATCAGCCCCAGCATTTT. Its protein product is CASSEAPGTANQPQHF. The V gene is TRBV2, the J gene TRBJ1-5, with D perhaps TRBD1 (5 bases). CDR1 and CDR2 from the germline V gene are SNHLY and FYNNEI. Between the trimmed V and J ends, which lost 0 bases and 4 bases, there was a span of 13 bases. The CDR3 is 16 residues long.

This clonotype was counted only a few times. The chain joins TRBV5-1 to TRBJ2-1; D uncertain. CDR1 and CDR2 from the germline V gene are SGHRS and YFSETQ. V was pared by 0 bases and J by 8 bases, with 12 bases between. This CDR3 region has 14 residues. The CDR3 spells CASSLDSQRDEQFF. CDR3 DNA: TGCGCCAGCAGCTTGGACAGTCAAAGGGATGAGCAGTTCTTC.

CDR3 in DNA: TGTGCCAGCTCCCCCAATCGCAGGACTGAAGCTTTCTTT. This gives the protein CASSPNRRTEAFF. The chain joins TRBV18 to TRBJ1-1; D is unresolved. Trimming took off 6 bases at V and 5 bases at J, with 13 bases between the two ends. Germline loops: CDR1 KGHSH, CDR2 LQKENI. This CDR3 is built from 13 residues.

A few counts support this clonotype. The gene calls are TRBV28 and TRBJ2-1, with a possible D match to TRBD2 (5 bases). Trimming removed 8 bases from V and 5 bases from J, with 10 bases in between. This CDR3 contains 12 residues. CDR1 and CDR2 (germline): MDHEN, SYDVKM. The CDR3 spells CASGSGDNEQFF. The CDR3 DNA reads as TGTGCCAGCGGGAGCGGTGACAATGAGCAGTTCTTC.